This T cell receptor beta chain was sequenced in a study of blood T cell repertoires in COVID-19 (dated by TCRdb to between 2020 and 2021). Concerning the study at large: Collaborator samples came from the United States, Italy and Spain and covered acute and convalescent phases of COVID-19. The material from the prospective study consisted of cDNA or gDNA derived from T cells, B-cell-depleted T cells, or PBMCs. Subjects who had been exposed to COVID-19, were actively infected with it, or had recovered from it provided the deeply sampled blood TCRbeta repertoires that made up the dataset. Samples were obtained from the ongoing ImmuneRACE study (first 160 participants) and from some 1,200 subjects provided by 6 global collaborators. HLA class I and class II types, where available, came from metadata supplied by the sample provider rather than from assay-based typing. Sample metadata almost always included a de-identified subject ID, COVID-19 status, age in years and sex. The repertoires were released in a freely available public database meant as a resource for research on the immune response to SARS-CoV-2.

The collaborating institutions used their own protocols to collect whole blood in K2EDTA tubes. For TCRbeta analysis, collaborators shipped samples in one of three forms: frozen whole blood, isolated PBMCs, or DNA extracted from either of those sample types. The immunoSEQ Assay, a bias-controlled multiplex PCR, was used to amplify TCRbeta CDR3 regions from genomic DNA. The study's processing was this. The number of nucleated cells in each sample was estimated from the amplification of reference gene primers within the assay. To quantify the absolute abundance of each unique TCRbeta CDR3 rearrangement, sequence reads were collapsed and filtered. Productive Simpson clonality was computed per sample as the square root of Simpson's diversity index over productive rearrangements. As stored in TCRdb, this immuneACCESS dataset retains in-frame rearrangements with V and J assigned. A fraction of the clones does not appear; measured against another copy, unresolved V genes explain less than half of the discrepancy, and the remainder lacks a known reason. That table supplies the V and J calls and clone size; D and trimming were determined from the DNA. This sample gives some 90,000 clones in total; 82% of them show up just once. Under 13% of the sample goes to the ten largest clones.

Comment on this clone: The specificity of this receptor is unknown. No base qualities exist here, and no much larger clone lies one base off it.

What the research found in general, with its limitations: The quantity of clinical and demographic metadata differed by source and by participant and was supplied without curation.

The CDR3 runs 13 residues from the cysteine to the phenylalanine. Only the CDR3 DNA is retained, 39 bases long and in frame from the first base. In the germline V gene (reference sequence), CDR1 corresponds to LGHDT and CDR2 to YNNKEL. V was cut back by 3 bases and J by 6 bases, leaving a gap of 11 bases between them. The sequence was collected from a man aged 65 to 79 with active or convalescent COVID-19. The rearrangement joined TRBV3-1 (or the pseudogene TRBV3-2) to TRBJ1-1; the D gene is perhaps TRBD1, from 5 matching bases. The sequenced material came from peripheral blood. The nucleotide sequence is TGTGCCAGCAGCCATGAGGGGAGGTCTGAAGCTTTCTTT. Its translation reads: CASSHEGRSEAFF.